This is a list of T cell receptor beta chains from one sample in a study of identical twins. A single record per CDR3 protein comes from TCRdb applying MiXCR to the 5' RACE reads. The data contain around 650,000 distinct CDR3 sequences, roughly 6.6% of them singletons. These same data were also listed under a study on yellow fever vaccine responses in identical twins.

The sequencing input was PBMCs. The receptors stem from a woman under 30 in good health. Both conserved end residues are part of each CDR3. D genes are given only for firm matches. The size of a clone is reported for some rows only, either as once, few or many, or as a class for expanded clones.

d_call	clone_size	j_call	v_call	cdr3_nt	cdr3_aa
.	few	TRBJ2-1	TRBV5-8	TGTGCCAGCAGCTTGGTAGTGGGCTACTCCTACAATGAGCAGTTCTTC	CASSLVVGYSYNEQFF
.	many	TRBJ2-1	TRBV14	TGTGCCAGCAGCCACAAGAAACTGTCCGTGACCAATATTTACAATGAGCAGTTCTTC	CASSHKKLSVTNIYNEQFF
.	.	TRBJ2-1	TRBV14	TGTGCCAGCAGCCAAGAACGCGGGACCAGCTCCTACAATGAGCAGTTCTTC	CASSQERGTSSYNEQFF
TRBD2	.	TRBJ2-7	TRBV7-9	TGTGCCAGCAGCGGAATAGGGACTAGGATCTACGAGCAGTACTTC	CASSGIGTRIYEQYF
TRBD2	.	TRBJ2-3	TRBV28	TGTGCCAGCAGTTCCTATGGGGGAAGCGGGGGGATATATACGCAGTATTTT	CASSSYGGSGGIYTQYF
.	many	TRBJ2-7	TRBV4-1	TGCGCCAGCAGCCAAAGGAGACCGGGACACCTCTACGAGCAGTACTTC	CASSQRRPGHLYEQYF
TRBD2	few	TRBJ2-2	TRBV11-1	TGTGCCAGCAGCTTAGATTATGCGGGGGGTAACACCGGGGAGCTGTTTTTT	CASSLDYAGGNTGELFF
.	.	TRBJ2-1	TRBV5-5	TGTGCCAGCAGCTTGGGACAGGTACCCTACAATGAGCAGTTCTTC	CASSLGQVPYNEQFF
.	few	TRBJ1-4	TRBV11-2	TGTGCCAGCAGCATGGGAGGGGAAAAACTGTTTTTT	CASSMGGEKLFF
TRBD1	few	TRBJ1-1	TRBV12-3/TRBV12-4	TGTGCCAGCAGCCAGGGCAGGGGGCGAATCACTGAAGCTTTCTTT	CASSQGRGRITEAFF
TRBD1	many	TRBJ1-3	TRBV13	TGTGCCAGCAGCGTCTACAGGGGTGGAAACACCATATATTTT	CASSVYRGGNTIYF
.	many	TRBJ1-4	TRBV10-3	TGTGCCATCAGTGCGGGGGCCAACAATGAAAAACTGTTTTTT	CAISAGANNEKLFF
.	.	TRBJ2-2	TRBV2	TGTGCCAGCAGACCCATGACAGGGAACACCGGGGAGCTGTTTTTT	CASRPMTGNTGELFF
TRBD1	.	TRBJ2-2	TRBV5-1	TGCGCCAGCAGTTATCCGGGACAGCACACCGGGGAGCTGTTTTTT	CASSYPGQHTGELFF
TRBD2	many	TRBJ2-3	TRBV9	TGTGCCAGCAGCGTAGAAGTGCCAGCGGGGGAAGTCGATACGCAGTATTTT	CASSVEVPAGEVDTQYF
TRBD2	many	TRBJ2-1	TRBV4-2	TGTGCCAGCAGCCCGACTAGCGGGAGGACGACCACGGACAATGAGCAGTTCTTC	CASSPTSGRTTTDNEQFF
.	many	TRBJ1-1	TRBV7-9	TGTGCCAGCACTGGGGGCTGGGACACTGAAGCTTTCTTT	CASTGGWDTEAFF
TRBD1	.	TRBJ1-2	TRBV10-3	TGTGCCATCAGTCCGGGACAGGGTTTAGCCTATGGCTACACCTTC	CAISPGQGLAYGYTF
TRBD1	.	TRBJ1-4	TRBV25-1	TGTGCCAGCAGTGAATATCAGGGGGCGCGGGCTCTGTTTTTT	CASSEYQGARALFF
.	many	TRBJ2-1	TRBV20-1	TGCAGTGCTATCATAGTGGCGCCTGGCAATGAGCAGTTCTTC	CSAIIVAPGNEQFF
.	.	TRBJ1-5	TRBV20-1	TGCAGTGCTAGTAGAGAGTTTAATCAGCCCCAGCATTTT	CSASREFNQPQHF
TRBD2	many	TRBJ2-7	TRBV12-5	TGTGCTAGTGGTTTGGGGGACTATTACGAGCAGTACTTC	CASGLGDYYEQYF
.	few	TRBJ2-1	TRBV20-1	TGCAGTGCCTTTGGGACGGAAAAGGGGCAGTTCTTC	CSAFGTEKGQFF
.	many	TRBJ1-1	TRBV7-6	TGTGCCAGCAGCTTAGGGGGCTCCGTCACTGAAGCTTTCTTT	CASSLGGSVTEAFF
.	few	TRBJ2-3	TRBV24-1	TGTGCCACCAGTGATTTGGGAGATACGCAGTATTTT	CATSDLGDTQYF
.	.	TRBJ2-7	TRBV12-3/TRBV12-4	TGTGCCAGCAGTTTAAGGGGGAAGGTGTACGAGCAGTACTTC	CASSLRGKVYEQYF
TRBD1	.	TRBJ2-7	TRBV29-1	TGCAGCGTGCGACAGGGAACCTACGAGCAGTACTTC	CSVRQGTYEQYF
.	many	TRBJ1-1	TRBV7-9	TGTGCCAGCAGCTCATTGCTCATGAACACTGAAGCTTTCTTT	CASSSLLMNTEAFF
.	many	TRBJ1-1	TRBV20-1	TGCAGTGCCCCGGCGGGGAACACTGAAGCTTTCTTT	CSAPAGNTEAFF
.	.	TRBJ2-1	TRBV20-1	TGCTGTGCTAGGGCCCTAAAGTCAAGGGGGGGCCGAAATGAGCAGTTCTTC	CCARALKSRGGRNEQFF
.	few	TRBJ2-3	TRBV7-6	TGTGCCAGCAGCACGAACAGGGTCCCTAGCACAGATACGCAGTATTTT	CASSTNRVPSTDTQYF
TRBD2	few	TRBJ2-3	TRBV12-3/TRBV12-4	TGTGCCAGCTGTTTAGCCAGGGGACTAGCGGGGGGGAGCACAGATACGCAGTATTTT	CASCLARGLAGGSTDTQYF
TRBD2	few	TRBJ2-1	TRBV11-2	TGTGCCAGCAGCTTTACTAGCGGGCCCTCCTACAATGAGCAGTTCTTC	CASSFTSGPSYNEQFF
.	many	TRBJ1-2	TRBV6-1	TGTGCCAGCAGCGGGGACACACTCTATGGCTACACCTTC	CASSGDTLYGYTF
.	.	TRBJ2-3	TRBV6-2/TRBV6-3	TGTGCCAGCAGGCCCTGGCCTCGAGTCGGGGGTATAGATACGCAGTATTTT	CASRPWPRVGGIDTQYF
.	few	TRBJ2-3	TRBV20-1	TGCAGTGCCACCCCGAATGCTATTGGACAAGATACGCAGTATTTT	CSATPNAIGQDTQYF
TRBD1	few	TRBJ1-5	TRBV18	TGTGCCAGCTCACCATCGGGACAGTATAGCAATCAGCCCCAGCATTTT	CASSPSGQYSNQPQHF
.	.	TRBJ1-4	TRBV12-3/TRBV12-4	TGTGCCAGCAGTTTCGGGCAGGGGCTTAATGAAAAACTGTTTTTT	CASSFGQGLNEKLFF
.	few	TRBJ1-5	TRBV24-1	TGTGCCACCAGTGAAACACCAAATCAGCCCCAGCATTTT	CATSETPNQPQHF
.	.	TRBJ2-2	TRBV20-1	TGCAGTGCTAGAGATCTAAGACCAGCCGGGGAGCTGTTTTTT	CSARDLRPAGELFF
TRBD2	few	TRBJ2-3	TRBV24-1	TGTGCCACCAGTGATGCCCCTGGGTCTAGCGGGAGTAGTGATACGCAGTATTTT	CATSDAPGSSGSSDTQYF
.	.	TRBJ1-2	TRBV29-1	TGCAGCGTTGAATATCTGGGTCACTTGGCGTATGGCTACACCTTC	CSVEYLGHLAYGYTF
.	.	TRBJ2-3	TRBV6-1	TGTGCCAGCTTGGTCGCGGGTAGCACAGATACGCAGTATTTT	CASLVAGSTDTQYF
.	.	TRBJ2-1	TRBV5-8	TGTGCCAGCAGCCGAGGGGACCCCTGCTATGAGCAGTTCTTC	CASSRGDPCYEQFF
TRBD1	few	TRBJ2-4	TRBV7-8	TGTGCCAGCAGCTTAGGCCGGACAGGCCGACTGGGCAAAAACATTCAGTACTTC	CASSLGRTGRLGKNIQYF
TRBD2	.	TRBJ2-2	TRBV20-1	TGCAGTGCTAGTACCGGGACTAGCGGGAGTACCGGGGAGCTGTTTTTT	CSASTGTSGSTGELFF
.	few	TRBJ2-4	TRBV29-1	TGCAGCGTTATCTTCCCCCCCAACATTCAGTACTTC	CSVIFPPNIQYF
TRBD1	many	TRBJ2-7	TRBV11-2	TGTGCCAGCAGCTCGCCGGGACAGGGGTTCCACGAGCAGTACTTC	CASSSPGQGFHEQYF
TRBD1	few	TRBJ1-4	TRBV6-1	TGTGCCAGCAGCGAGGGGGCGGGGGAAAAACTGTTTTTT	CASSEGAGEKLFF
.	.	TRBJ1-2	TRBV12-3/TRBV12-4	TGTGCCAGCAGTTTAGCGGGGTCGGGGGGCTACACCTTC	CASSLAGSGGYTF
.	.	TRBJ1-1	TRBV20-1	TGCAGTGCTAGAGATCGAGTCGGGATAAACGCTTTCTTT	CSARDRVGINAFF